This is a list of T cell receptor beta chains from one sample in a study of T-cell memory formation after mild COVID-19. One entry per CDR3 protein results from TCRdb running MiXCR on the 5' RACE reads. The table lists roughly 120,000 distinct CDR3 sequences, approximately 15% of them singletons. Sequencing was performed on PBMCs or a T cell subset sorted from them (not recorded which). The source of these receptors is an adult woman who had mild COVID-19 (a few samples of this study predate the infection). Cell type and time point are not known. Both conserved end residues are part of each CDR3. The order of the fields is J gene, V gene, D gene, clone size, CDR3 DNA, CDR3 protein. D genes are given only for firm matches. The size of a clone is reported for some rows only, either as once, few or many, or as a class for expanded clones.

>TRBJ2-5|TRBV5-1|-|few
TGCGCCAGCAGCTTAACCTTAAAAGAGACCCAGTACTTC
CASSLTLKETQYF
>TRBJ1-2|TRBV3-1|-|few
TGTGCCAGCAGCTCACAGGGTGTAGGTGGCTACACCTTC
CASSSQGVGGYTF
>TRBJ2-1|TRBV7-6|TRBD2|-
TGTGCCAGCAGCTTAGGGGAGGGCCTTAACAATGAGCAGTTCTTC
CASSLGEGLNNEQFF
>TRBJ2-7|TRBV11-3|TRBD1|-
TGTGCCAGCAGCTTTTTAACAGGGGCCTACGAGCAGTACTTC
CASSFLTGAYEQYF
>TRBJ2-7|TRBV10-3|TRBD1|few
TGTGCCATCAGGGGGGACAGCCCCTACGAGCAGTACTTC
CAIRGDSPYEQYF
>TRBJ2-1|TRBV7-9|-|-
TGTGCCAGCACCCTCCGGGATGAGCAGTTCTTC
CASTLRDEQFF
>TRBJ2-2|TRBV5-1|-|few
TGCGCCAGCAGCTTGGCACAGACGAACACCGGGGAGCTGTTTTTT
CASSLAQTNTGELFF
>TRBJ1-5|TRBV4-2|-|-
TGTGCCAGCAGCCCAGGCGAGGGATGTGGCCAGCCCCAGCATTTT
CASSPGEGCGQPQHF
>TRBJ1-1|TRBV3-1|TRBD1|few
TGTGCCAGCAGCCAGGGACAGGGCCCACCGAACACTGAAGCTTTCTTT
CASSQGQGPPNTEAFF
>TRBJ2-2|TRBV25-1|-|-
TGTGCCAGCAGTGGTCGAGGGGCGGACACCGGGGAGCTGTTTTTT
CASSGRGADTGELFF
>TRBJ2-2|TRBV12-3/TRBV12-4|-|-
TGTGCCAGCAGCCCGGGCGGCGCCGGGGAGCTGTTTTTT
CASSPGGAGELFF
>TRBJ2-1|TRBV9|-|few
TGTGCCAGCAGCGTAGTCACCTCAAATGAGCAGTTCTTC
CASSVVTSNEQFF
>TRBJ2-3|TRBV7-2|-|-
TGTGCCAGCAGCTTAGGAGAAGGTATTACGCAGTATTTT
CASSLGEGITQYF
>TRBJ1-2|TRBV7-8|TRBD1|few
TGTGCCAGCAGCTACCGGGACAGGGGCCCCGGGGGTGGCTACACCTTC
CASSYRDRGPGGGYTF
>TRBJ1-5|TRBV2|-|-
TGTGCCAGCAGTGGCAAACAGGAGTTCAATCAGCCCCAGCATTTT
CASSGKQEFNQPQHF
>TRBJ2-5|TRBV15|TRBD2|few
TGTGCCACCAGTAGCCTCTGGGGACTAGCGAGGGAGACCCAGTACTTC
CATSSLWGLARETQYF
>TRBJ2-2|TRBV30|-|-
TGTGCCTGGAGTGACGGCAGCAACACCGGGGAGCTGTTTTTT
CAWSDGSNTGELFF